One sample yielded the 27 T cell receptor beta chains listed below, sequenced in a study of T-cell memory formation after mild COVID-19. TCRdb used MiXCR to reprocess the 5' RACE reads, holding one entry per CDR3 protein. The data hold more than 450,000 distinct CDR3 sequences, with roughly 18% observed a single time. The sample was PBMCs or a T cell subset sorted from them (not recorded which). The source is an adult woman who had mild COVID-19 (a few samples of this study predate the infection). Cell type and time point are not known.

The chain joins TRBV9 to TRBJ1-3; D is possibly TRBD1 (5 bases). The CDR3 has 16 amino acids. Germline assignment: CDR1 SGDLS and CDR2 YYNGEE. With 3 bases removed from V and 4 bases from J, the gap between germline ends came to 17 bases. The CDR3 DNA follows: TGTGCCAGCAGCGCCAATGCCGGGACCGCCGGAAACACCATATATTTT. Translation gives CASSANAGTAGNTIYF.

This clonotype was recorded at least ten times. J is TRBJ2-3 and V is TRBV7-3, with D unclear. Germline V CDR1 and CDR2: SGHTA, FQGTGA. Trimming left V 0 bases short and J 2 bases short, with 3 bases between. The CDR3 loop spans 13 amino acids. The CDR3 nucleotides are TGTGCCAGCAGCTTAACGGACACAGATACGCAGTATTTT. Its translation is CASSLTDTDTQYF.

This clonotype has a count of ten or more. Here the CDR3 reads CASSPLGTSGGAGELFF. In DNA, the CDR3 is TGCGCCAGCAGCCCACTCGGGACTAGCGGGGGGGCCGGGGAGCTGTTTTTT. The V and J genes are TRBV4-1 and TRBJ2-2; 16 positions agree with TRBD2. The germline V gene has CDR1 MGHRA and CDR2 YSYEKL. J was trimmed by 6 bases and V by 4 bases; bases with no gene match: 5. This CDR3 contains 17 residues.

This clonotype was seen ten or more times. V is TRBV7-3 and J is TRBJ1-1, with D unresolved. V shed 3 bases and J shed 1 base, with 6 bases lying between them. This CDR3 is 13 amino acids long. CDR1 and CDR2 (germline): SGHTA, FQGTGA. The CDR3 DNA is TGTGCCAGCAGCTTGGTAAAGAACACTGAAGCTTTCTTT. Translated, it gives CASSLVKNTEAFF.

This clonotype was recorded a few times. This sequence joins TRBV3-1 and TRBJ2-2; 9 positions agree with TRBD2. Per the germline V gene, CDR1 is LGHDT and CDR2 is YNNKEL (reference sequence). The CDR3 is made up of 16 amino acids. J lost 7 bases, V lost 2 bases, and 8 bases had no gene match. Here the CDR3 reads CASSQTAGGRFGELFF. The CDR3 nucleotides read TGTGCCAGCAGCCAAACCGCGGGGGGGCGGTTCGGGGAGCTGTTTTTT. The variable domain in full, with the rest retrieved from reference TRBV3-1 and TRBJ2-2, is DTAVSQTPKYLVTQMGNDKSIKCEQNLGHDTMYWYKQDSKKFLKIMFSYNNKELIINETVPNRFSPKSPDKAHLNLHINSLELGDSAVYFCASSQTAGGRFGELFFGEGSRLTVL.

V gene TRBV7-9 combines with J gene TRBJ2-5, with TRBD2 as a possible D gene (5 bases). CDR1 SEHNR and CDR2 FQNEAQ come from the germline V gene (reference sequence). The CDR3 runs 10 residues. The ends were cut back, 5 bases at V and 7 bases at J, with 5 bases in the middle. CDR3 sequence: CASSGGTQYF. In nucleotides, the CDR3 is TGTGCCAGCAGCGGAGGGACCCAGTACTTC.

The V gene is TRBV2, the J gene TRBJ2-6; D not certain. The CDR3 is 14 amino acids. Germline V gene data show CDR1 as SNHLY and CDR2 as FYNNEI. V lost 5 bases to trimming and J lost 1 base, with 6 bases between them. The CDR3 reads CASSPISGANVLTF. CDR3 DNA: TGTGCCAGCAGTCCAATTTCTGGGGCCAACGTCCTGACTTTC.

The table lists this clonotype with a few counts. The CDR3 loop is CASSLGHSTGNTEAFF. In DNA, the CDR3 is TGCGCCAGCAGCTTGGGGCACTCTACGGGGAACACTGAAGCTTTCTTT. The rearrangement links TRBV5-1 to TRBJ1-1; D is unclear. Trimming cost V 0 bases and J 1 base, with 13 bases left between them. The CDR3 consists of 16 residues. Germline lookup yields CDR1 SGHRS and CDR2 YFSETQ.

In this sample, this clonotype turned up many times. The rearrangement joins TRBV25-1 to TRBJ2-6; D might be TRBD1 or TRBD2, each matching 5 bases. V gave up 3 bases and J gave up 2 bases, with 17 bases separating them. This CDR3 has 18 residues. Looked up from germline, CDR1 is MGHDK and CDR2 is SYGVNS. CDR3 nucleotide sequence: TGTGCCAGCAGTGAGGACCCGGGACGGGAAACTGGGGCCAACGTCCTGACTTTC. Protein: CASSEDPGRETGANVLTF. The variable domain in full, with the rest retrieved from reference TRBV25-1 and TRBJ2-6, is EADIYQTPRYLVIGTGKKITLECSQTMGHDKMYWYQQDPGMELHLIHYSYGVNSTEKGDLSSESTVSRIRTEHFPLTLESARPSHTSQYLCASSEDPGRETGANVLTFGAGSRLTVL.

This clonotype was found a few times. The V and J genes are TRBV10-3 and TRBJ2-7; 9 bases fit TRBD1. The CDR3 sequence is 14 residues long. Germline CDR1 reads ENHRY; CDR2 reads SYGVKD. J lost 3 bases, V lost 2 bases, and 2 bases had no gene match. The CDR3: CAISETGGGYEQYF. The CDR3 bases are TGTGCCATCAGTGAGACAGGGGGCGGCTACGAGCAGTACTTC.

This clonotype was seen repeatedly, ten times or more. The chain recombines TRBV4-2 with TRBJ2-5; D gene ambiguous. V lost 0 bases and J 5 bases, leaving 13 bases between the germline ends. The germline V gene has CDR1 LGHNA and CDR2 YNFKEQ. This CDR3 has 15 amino acids. The CDR3 loop reads CASSQDGFHPETQYF. The CDR3 region has the DNA TGTGCCAGCAGCCAAGATGGGTTTCATCCTGAGACCCAGTACTTC.

This clonotype was counted a few times. The chain links TRBV7-6 to TRBJ2-7; 16 nucleotides match TRBD2. V lost 0 bases and J lost 2; bases outside the gene matches: 1. The germline gives CDR1 SGHVS, CDR2 FNYEAQ. This CDR3 has 17 amino acids. CDR3 in amino acids: CASSLAGTSGRAYEQYF. For the CDR3, the DNA is TGTGCCAGCAGCTTAGCCGGGACTAGCGGGAGGGCCTACGAGCAGTACTTC.

J is TRBJ2-3 and V is TRBV5-5; D gene unclear. The CDR3 spans 9 residues. CDR1 and CDR2 from the germline V gene are SGHKS and YYEKEE (reference sequence). Trimming stripped 7 bases from V and 6 bases from J, with 3 bases between. The chain's CDR3 is CASGDTQYF. Here the CDR3 DNA reads TGTGCCAGCGGCGATACGCAGTATTTT.

The chain couples TRBV20-1 to TRBJ2-3; possible D gene TRBD1, 6 bases. Trimming left V 0 bases short and J 4 bases short, with 11 bases between. Germline values: CDR1 DFQATT, CDR2 SNEGSKA (reference sequence). This CDR3 has 14 amino acids. Here the CDR3 reads CSARDSQGSDTQYF. As DNA, the CDR3 is TGCAGTGCTAGAGATTCACAGGGTTCAGATACGCAGTATTTT.

This clonotype was observed a handful of times. The rearrangement uses TRBV5-1 and TRBJ1-1, with 7 bases aligning to TRBD1. This CDR3 is 14 amino acids long. With 4 bases clipped from V and 5 bases from J, the junction kept 8 bases outside the gene matches. The germline V gene encodes CDR1 SGHRS and CDR2 YFSETQ. The CDR3 bases are TGCGCCAGCAGCGGCGGGACAGCGGGGACTGAAGCTTTCTTT. It translates to CASSGGTAGTEAFF.

This clonotype was seen a few times. This chain joins TRBV6-6 and TRBJ2-5, with 10 bases fitting TRBD2. The CDR3 sequence is 18 residues long. V shed 0 bases and J 5 bases; nucleotides not matched to a gene: 12. Germline CDR1 is MNHNY and CDR2 is SVGAGI (reference sequence). CDR3 region: CASSYSRASGGPGETQYF. CDR3 bases: TGTGCCAGCAGTTACTCTAGGGCTAGCGGGGGACCCGGTGAGACCCAGTACTTC.

This clonotype was seen a handful of times. The rearrangement joins TRBV6-4 to TRBJ2-1, with 10 nucleotides matching TRBD2. This CDR3 spans 15 amino acids. From germline, CDR1 is MRHNA and CDR2 SNTAGT. Losses at the gene ends were 5 bases for V and 7 bases for J; bases not matched to a gene: 8. The CDR3 DNA reads TGTGCCAGCAGTTATGCTAGCGGGGGTCAGAATGAGCAGTTCTTC. Translating gives CASSYASGGQNEQFF.

This chain connects TRBV6-2 or TRBV6-3 to TRBJ1-5; a possible D gene is TRBD1 (6 bases). This CDR3 region has 17 residues. Trimming cost V 6 bases and J 0 bases, with 18 bases left between them. Looked up from germline, CDR1 is MNHEY and CDR2 is SVGEGT. CDR3 nucleotides: TGTGCCAGCAGCTCCGGGACAATCACCTCTAGCAATCAGCCCCAGCATTTT. Amino acid sequence: CASSSGTITSSNQPQHF.

The V call is TRBV5-1, the J call TRBJ2-7, with D possibly being TRBD2 (6 bases). CDR1 and CDR2 from the germline V gene are SGHRS and YFSETQ. The ends were cut back, 4 bases at V and 2 bases at J, with 16 bases in the middle. The CDR3 sequence is 15 residues long. CDR3 loop: CASSLGRTATYEQYF. The DNA for the CDR3 is TGCGCCAGCAGCCTGGGGAGGACGGCTACCTACGAGCAGTACTTC.

The sample holds a few counts of this clonotype. The chain couples TRBV4-2 to TRBJ2-2; D is uncertain. The CDR3 sequence is 16 residues long. The germline gives CDR1 LGHNA, CDR2 YNFKEQ. The V end lost 0 bases, the J end lost 4 bases, and 12 bases lay between the germline ends. The DNA for the CDR3 is TGTGCCAGCAGCCAAGATCATGGCCGGGCCACCGGGGAGCTGTTTTTT. Its translation is CASSQDHGRATGELFF.

At least ten counts were recorded for this clonotype. The chain recombines TRBV19 with TRBJ2-1; no definite D call. In germline, CDR1 is LNHDA, CDR2 SQIVND (reference sequence). The CDR3 is made up of 13 amino acids. Trimming took 3 bases from V and 5 from J, leaving 8 bases between them. The CDR3 spells CASSIIDDNEQFF. CDR3 sequence (DNA): TGTGCCAGTAGTATCATCGACGACAATGAGCAGTTCTTC.

This clonotype was recorded many times. The genes are TRBV29-1 and TRBJ2-1; 7 bases are shared with TRBD2. CDR1 is SQVTM, CDR2 ANQGSEA, per germline. The V gene end was trimmed by 4 bases and the J gene end by 2 bases; junction bases not matched to a gene: 5. The CDR3 spans 14 residues. The CDR3 reads CSVVGGGTYNEQFF. DNA for the CDR3: TGCAGCGTTGTGGGCGGGGGTACCTACAATGAGCAGTTCTTC.

The sample holds a few counts of this clonotype. V is TRBV25-1 and J is TRBJ1-4; TRBD1 matches 7 bases. V was clipped by 3 bases and J by 8 bases; unmatched bases: 9. From germline, CDR1 is MGHDK and CDR2 SYGVNS. The CDR3 contains 15 residues. The CDR3 DNA reads TGTGCCAGCAGTGACAAGGGGGCGGGTCGGGAAAAACTGTTTTTT. Protein product: CASSDKGAGREKLFF.

J is TRBJ2-5 and V is TRBV7-6, with 7 positions matching TRBD1. CDR1 and CDR2 (germline): SGHVS, FNYEAQ. The CDR3 contains 15 residues. V lost 6 bases, J lost 5 bases, and 12 bases stayed unmatched. CDR3 bases: TGTGCCAGCAGTATGGCGGCAGGGGGTTTGGAGACCCAGTACTTC. Residues: CASSMAAGGLETQYF.

This clonotype was seen many times. This sequence joins TRBV9 and TRBJ2-2; 8 bases match TRBD2. The V gene end was trimmed by 4 bases and the J gene end by 3 bases; junction bases not matched to a gene: 14. This CDR3 is 18 amino acids long. Germline assignment: CDR1 SGDLS and CDR2 YYNGEE. For the CDR3, the DNA is TGTGCCAGCAGCCCTCGAATCGGGACTAGGGGACACACCGGGGAGCTGTTTTTT. Protein sequence: CASSPRIGTRGHTGELFF.

This clonotype was observed a few times. The chain carries TRBV5-1 and TRBJ2-6, with D uncertain. V dropped 4 bases and J dropped 1 base, with 6 bases sitting between them. The CDR3 is made up of 14 amino acids. CDR1 and CDR2 from the germline V gene are SGHRS and YFSETQ. The CDR3 sequence is CASSLESGANVLTF. DNA for the CDR3: TGCGCCAGCAGCCTAGAATCTGGGGCCAACGTCCTGACTTTC.

This chain links TRBV6-4 with TRBJ1-1, with D hard to call. With 3 bases removed from V and 4 bases from J, the gap between germline ends came to 9 bases. Germline values: CDR1 MRHNA, CDR2 SNTAGT. The CDR3 is 13 residues long. The CDR3 loop reads CASSEERFTEAFF. The CDR3 region has the DNA TGTGCCAGCAGTGAGGAGCGATTCACTGAAGCTTTCTTT.